This is a list of T cell receptor beta chains from one sample in a study of T cell responses to AZD1222 COVID-19 vaccine. The table came from immunoSEQ multiplex PCR; TCRdb's copy has only in-frame clones and leaves some out. This sample has about 110,000 clones, with 80% to 95% found just once. Sequenced here: peripheral blood, sampled 28 days after the second AZD1222 dose. The receptors were sampled from an adult who received the AZD1222 COVID-19 vaccine. CDR3s include the opening cysteine and the closing phenylalanine or tryptophan. The D gene is left open where the match is weak. Size is stated for part of the rows, as once, few or many counts, or as a class when the clone is expanded.

v_call	clone_size	d_call	j_call	cdr3_nt	cdr3_aa
TRBV19	few	NA	TRBJ1-2	TGTGCCAGTAGTATCAGGGAAGGTGGCTACACCTTC	CASSIREGGYTF
TRBV7-9	NA	TRBD1	TRBJ1-6	TGTGCCAGCACTACTCGACAGGGGGCTAAGATCTATAATTCACCCCTCCACTTT	CASTTRQGAKIYNSPLHF
TRBV5-1	once	TRBD1	TRBJ2-6	TGCGCCAGCAACACTCGGACAGGAACCTCTGGGGCCAACGTCCTGACTTTC	CASNTRTGTSGANVLTF
TRBV28	NA	NA	TRBJ1-2	TGTGCCAGCAGTTTCGGGGACCAGGGCCAGACCTTC	CASSFGDQGQTF
TRBV4-3	NA	NA	TRBJ2-7	TGCGCCAGCAGCCAAGACGGAGGAGGCGAGCAGTACTTC	CASSQDGGGEQYF
TRBV18	NA	NA	TRBJ1-1	TGTGCCAGCCTGGGACAACTGAACACTGAAGCTTTCTTT	CASLGQLNTEAFF
TRBV5-1	once	TRBD1	TRBJ1-5	TGCGCCAGCAGCCCGGGGACAGTTAACAAGCCCCAGCATTTT	CASSPGTVNKPQHF
TRBV6-5	NA	TRBD2	TRBJ2-1	TGTGCCAGCAGTAAGGGGGGACTAGCAATTAGCCAGGTCTTC	CASSKGGLAISQVF
TRBV5-5	once	TRBD2	TRBJ2-1	TGTGCCAGCAGCACCCCGGGACTAGCGGGGGGGAAGTTGTTCTTC	CASSTPGLAGGKLFF
TRBV3-1/TRBV3-2	NA	NA	TRBJ2-7	TGTGCCAGCAGCCAACATGAGCGCGGGGGCCTTACCTACGAGCAGTACTTC	CASSQHERGGLTYEQYF
TRBV9	NA	NA	TRBJ2-3	TGTGCCAGCAGCCCGGGACTGACGACAGATACGCAGTATTTT	CASSPGLTTDTQYF
TRBV11-2	NA	TRBD2	TRBJ2-3	TGTGCCAGCAGCTTAGATGGGGCTAGCGGGGGGTACAGCACAGATACGCAGTATTTT	CASSLDGASGGYSTDTQYF
TRBV5-8	NA	NA	TRBJ2-4	TGTGCCAGCAGCTTGGATACCCCCAGGGACATTCAGTACTTC	CASSLDTPRDIQYF
TRBV9	NA	NA	TRBJ1-2	TGTGCCAGCAGCGTAGAACAGGGTCCACCAGCTCGCTACACCTTC	CASSVEQGPPARYTF
TRBV7-2	NA	NA	TRBJ1-1	TGTGCCAGCAGCTTAGAATGGGGGATTGGAGCTTTCTTT	CASSLEWGIGAFF
TRBV4-3	NA	NA	TRBJ2-1	TGCGCCAGCAGCCACACCTCCAACTACAATGAGCAGTTCTTC	CASSHTSNYNEQFF
TRBV4-3	NA	NA	TRBJ1-1	TGCGCCAGCAGCCAAGATACGCAGGGCACTGAAGCTTTCTTT	CASSQDTQGTEAFF
TRBV19	NA	NA	TRBJ1-3	TGTGGAGTTGGGGGGGTCTCTGGAAACACCATATATTTT	CGVGGVSGNTIYF
TRBV15	NA	NA	TRBJ2-7	TGTGCCACCAGCAGACAACAGGGCGCCTACGAGCAGTACTTC	CATSRQQGAYEQYF
TRBV4-3	NA	TRBD1	TRBJ1-3	TGCGCCAGCAGCACCGGGACAGGGGGTGCTGGAAACACCATATATTTT	CASSTGTGGAGNTIYF
TRBV10-3	NA	TRBD2	TRBJ2-2	TGTGCCATCAGTGAGGCACGAAGGTCGGCTAGCGGGGGCCCCGGGGAGCTGTTTTTT	CAISEARRSASGGPGELFF
TRBV5-6	NA	NA	TRBJ1-2	TGTGCCAGCAAAGATGGGGGCGCCGGTAACTATGGCTACACCTTC	CASKDGGAGNYGYTF